The rows below give T cell receptor beta chains drawn from one sample of a study of Ad26.COV2.S vaccination and SARS-CoV-2 variants. TCRdb keeps only in-frame clones here, not all; method: immunoSEQ multiplex PCR. The table shows some 520,000 clones, with 70% to 90% occurring only once. The sequences come from peripheral blood, collected in a trial of Ad26.COV2.S vaccine versus placebo. Every receptor here comes from a person aged 18 to 65 who received the Ad26.COV2.S COVID-19 vaccine or a placebo. Both conserved end residues are part of each CDR3. Fields, in order: J gene, V gene, clone size, D gene, CDR3 protein, CDR3 DNA. D genes are given only for firm matches. Clone size is stated in some rows and not others, as once, few, many or a class when expanded.

j_gene: TRBJ1-4; v_gene: TRBV7-9; abundance: -; d_gene: TRBD1; CDR3aa: CASSFRTGATNEKLFF; CDR3nt: TGTGCCAGCAGCTTTCGGACAGGGGCTACTAATGAAAAACTGTTTTTT
j_gene: TRBJ2-1; v_gene: TRBV15; abundance: -; d_gene: -; CDR3aa: CATSREDSSYNEQFF; CDR3nt: TGTGCCACCAGCAGAGAGGACAGCTCCTACAATGAGCAGTTCTTC
j_gene: TRBJ2-1; v_gene: TRBV5-6; abundance: -; d_gene: -; CDR3aa: CASSPRTYPPNEQFF; CDR3nt: TGTGCCAGCAGCCCTAGGACCTACCCCCCCAATGAGCAGTTCTTC
j_gene: TRBJ2-5; v_gene: TRBV5-8; abundance: -; d_gene: -; CDR3aa: CASSWDIAGTGETQYF; CDR3nt: TGTGCCAGCAGCTGGGACATCGCAGGGACCGGTGAGACCCAGTACTTC
j_gene: TRBJ2-2; v_gene: TRBV7-3; abundance: once; d_gene: -; CDR3aa: CASSLTGELFF; CDR3nt: TGTGCCAGCAGCTTAACCGGGGAGCTGTTTTTT
j_gene: TRBJ2-5; v_gene: TRBV7-8; abundance: few; d_gene: -; CDR3aa: CASSFPSAGETQYF; CDR3nt: TGTGCCAGCAGCTTCCCCTCAGCGGGAGAGACCCAGTACTTC
j_gene: TRBJ1-3; v_gene: TRBV7-6; abundance: -; d_gene: -; CDR3aa: CASSPTDAGNTIYF; CDR3nt: TGTGCCAGCAGCCCAACGGACGCTGGAAACACCATATATTTT
j_gene: TRBJ2-2; v_gene: TRBV4-2; abundance: -; d_gene: TRBD2; CDR3aa: CASSHGLAGANTGELFF; CDR3nt: TGTGCCAGCAGCCACGGACTAGCGGGAGCGAACACCGGGGAGCTGTTTTTT
j_gene: TRBJ1-2; v_gene: TRBV9; abundance: -; d_gene: -; CDR3aa: CASSAGSNYGYTF; CDR3nt: TGTGCCAGCAGCGCCGGATCCAACTATGGCTACACCTTC
j_gene: TRBJ2-1; v_gene: TRBV7-9; abundance: -; d_gene: TRBD2; CDR3aa: CASSSTQGGSYNEQFF; CDR3nt: TGTGCCAGCAGCTCCACGCAGGGAGGGTCCTACAATGAGCAGTTCTTC
j_gene: TRBJ1-5; v_gene: TRBV6-2/TRBV6-3; abundance: few; d_gene: -; CDR3aa: CASSYGAGRQPQHF; CDR3nt: TGTGCCAGCAGTTACGGGGCAGGGAGGCAGCCCCAGCATTTT
j_gene: TRBJ1-2; v_gene: TRBV24-1; abundance: -; d_gene: -; CDR3aa: CATSDFTGQGYTF; CDR3nt: TGTGCCACCAGTGATTTCACAGGGCAAGGCTACACCTTC
j_gene: TRBJ1-3; v_gene: TRBV30; abundance: -; d_gene: -; CDR3aa: CAWRHKAAGNTIYF; CDR3nt: TGTGCCTGGAGGCATAAGGCGGCCGGAAACACCATATATTTT
j_gene: TRBJ1-2; v_gene: TRBV4-2; abundance: -; d_gene: -; CDR3aa: CASSQDRSAQVTYGYTF; CDR3nt: TGTGCCAGCAGCCAGGACCGGTCCGCCCAGGTGACATATGGCTACACCTTC
j_gene: TRBJ1-1; v_gene: TRBV28; abundance: -; d_gene: -; CDR3aa: CASSLVGSRAGSEAFF; CDR3nt: TGTGCCAGCAGTTTAGTAGGCAGCCGAGCTGGGTCTGAAGCTTTCTTT
j_gene: TRBJ2-3; v_gene: TRBV19; abundance: -; d_gene: TRBD2; CDR3aa: CGLAGIDTQYF; CDR3nt: TGTGGACTAGCGGGGATAGATACGCAGTATTTT
j_gene: TRBJ1-1; v_gene: TRBV29-1; abundance: once; d_gene: -; CDR3aa: CSVGFGGPEAFF; CDR3nt: TGCAGCGTTGGGTTTGGGGGACCCGAAGCTTTCTTT
j_gene: TRBJ2-7; v_gene: TRBV11-1; abundance: -; d_gene: TRBD2; CDR3aa: CASSLIAGTSYEQYF; CDR3nt: TGTGCCAGCAGCTTAATAGCGGGGACCTCCTACGAGCAGTACTTC
j_gene: TRBJ2-1; v_gene: TRBV27; abundance: -; d_gene: -; CDR3aa: CASSSSDPATVVAQFF; CDR3nt: TGTGCCAGCAGCTCCTCCGACCCCGCCACGGTGGTAGCGCAGTTCTTC
j_gene: TRBJ2-2; v_gene: TRBV19; abundance: -; d_gene: TRBD1; CDR3aa: CASSLTQGTWSLAGELFF; CDR3nt: TGTGCCAGTAGTCTAACACAGGGGACATGGTCTTTAGCCGGGGAGCTGTTTTTT
j_gene: TRBJ1-2; v_gene: TRBV29-1; abundance: -; d_gene: -; CDR3aa: CSVVGGADYGYTF; CDR3nt: TGCAGCGTTGTGGGGGGCGCAGACTATGGCTACACCTTC
j_gene: TRBJ1-2; v_gene: TRBV14; abundance: once; d_gene: TRBD1; CDR3aa: CASSQDKNRGLGGYTF; CDR3nt: TGTGCCAGCAGCCAAGATAAGAACAGGGGATTGGGTGGCTACACCTTC
j_gene: TRBJ1-6; v_gene: TRBV30; abundance: -; d_gene: -; CDR3aa: CAWSVRGNDSPLHF; CDR3nt: TGTGCCTGGAGTGTACGAGGGAACGATTCACCCCTCCACTTT